A single sample is the source of the 12 T cell receptor beta chains below, sequenced in a study of cytomegalovirus exposure and HLA in healthy donors (dated by TCRdb to the late 2010s). Receptor amplification or capture employed the immunoSEQ multiplex PCR assay. For the multiplex PCR, a mixture combining 60 forward primers for TCR Vbeta segments and 13 reverse primers for TCR Jbeta segments was used. The immuneACCESS repertoire file appears here via TCRdb, limited to in-frame rearrangements. These files lack a portion of the clones; in checked studies, under half of the deficit traces to unresolved V genes, and the cause of the others is not known. The table for this sample lists around 55,000 clones. The ten top clones hold approximately 9% of the sample. Specimen: PBMCs. Every receptor here comes from a man aged 45-60 years in good health and CMV-seropositive.

The chain uses TRBV30 and TRBJ1-3, with a weak D call TRBD1 (5 bases). The CDR3 extends over 14 amino acids. Germline-derived CDR1 and CDR2 are GTSNPN and SVGIG (reference sequence). The germline V and J ends were trimmed by 2 bases and 4 bases, with 12 bases remaining between them. This chain's CDR3 is CAWSRIGEGNTIYF. In nucleotides, the CDR3 is TGTGCCTGGAGTCGCATAGGGGAAGGAAACACCATATATTTT. The variable domain in full, completed from reference TRBV30 and TRBJ1-3, reads SQTIHQWPATLVQPVGSPLSLECTVEGTSNPNLYWYRQAAGRGLQLLFYSVGIGQISSEVPQNLSASRPQDRQFILSSKKLLLSDSGFYLCAWSRIGEGNTIYFGEGSWLTVV.

The chain is built from TRBV27 and TRBJ2-7; TRBD1 aligns across 10 bases. The CDR3 runs to 14 residues. Germline V gene lookup returns CDR1 MNHEY and CDR2 SMNVEV (reference sequence). J gave up 3 bases and V 5 bases, and 4 bases lay outside the gene matches. CDR3 region: CASSQGTGVYEQYF. The CDR3 DNA is TGTGCCAGCAGTCAAGGGACAGGGGTCTACGAGCAGTACTTC.

The CDR3 sequence is CASSLGQPGGHEQYF. Written as DNA, the CDR3 is TGTGCCAGCAGCTTAGGTCAACCGGGGGGGCACGAGCAGTACTTC. This chain uses TRBV11-2 with TRBJ2-7; 8 bases map to TRBD2. This CDR3 region has 15 residues. V shed 1 base, J shed 5 bases, and the junction held 7 bases outside the gene matches. CDR1 and CDR2 from the germline V gene are SGHAT and FQNNGV. The full variable domain, rest sourced from reference TRBV11-2 and TRBJ2-7, is EAGVAQSPRYKIIEKRQSVAFWCNPISGHATLYWYQQILGQGPKLLIQFQNNGVVDDSQLPKDRFSAERLKGVDSTLKIQPAKLEDSAVYLCASSLGQPGGHEQYFGPGTRLTVT.

V is TRBV10-3 and J is TRBJ1-1, with 9 bases lining up with TRBD1. Trimming took 6 bases from V and 1 from J; bases not matched to a gene: 3. The CDR3 length is 14 residues. The germline V gene encodes CDR1 ENHRY and CDR2 SYGVKD. The CDR3 reads CAIRTGGPNTEAFF. The CDR3 DNA is TGTGCCATCAGGACAGGGGGTCCGAACACTGAAGCTTTCTTT.

The chain links TRBV5-1 to TRBJ1-2; D may be TRBD1 (6 bases). Germline loops: CDR1 SGHRS, CDR2 YFSETQ. V lost 5 bases to trimming and J lost 1 base, with 9 bases between them. The CDR3 loop spans 13 amino acids. In DNA, the CDR3 is TGCGCCAGCAGTCCGGACAGTAACTATGGCTACACCTTC. It encodes CASSPDSNYGYTF. Full variable domain (remainder filled in from reference TRBV5-1 and TRBJ1-2): KAGVTQTPRYLIKTRGQQVTLSCSPISGHRSVSWYQQTPGQGLQFLFEYFSETQRNKGNFPGRFSGRQFSNSRSEMNVSTLELGDSALYLCASSPDSNYGYTFGSGTRLTVV.

The V call is TRBV4-3, the J call TRBJ2-3; TRBD2 might be the D (6 bases). The CDR3 is 16 amino acids. The V end lost 3 bases, the J end lost 4 bases, and 17 bases lay between the germline ends. Germline V gene lookup returns CDR1 LGHNA and CDR2 YSLEER. The CDR3 sequence: CASSQSLGLRADTQYF. The CDR3, as DNA: TGCGCCAGCAGCCAGAGTCTCGGACTAAGGGCAGATACGCAGTATTTT.

Comments on this clone: Other DNA variants within this sample encode the same CDR3. V is TRBV4-3 and J is TRBJ2-1; TRBD1 might be the D (6 bases). With 0 bases removed from V and 9 bases from J, the gap between germline ends came to 15 bases. This CDR3 spans 15 amino acids. The germline V gene encodes CDR1 LGHNA and CDR2 YSLEER. The CDR3 loop reads CASSQDVGTRSEQFF. The CDR3 bases are TGCGCCAGCAGCCAAGACGTCGGGACACGGAGTGAGCAGTTCTTC.

The V call is TRBV7-2, the J call TRBJ2-7; D not resolved. CDR3 length equals 14 residues. Trimming removed 3 bases at V and 3 bases at J, with 12 bases between. Germline CDR1 SGHTA, CDR2 FQGNSA. CDR3 residues: CASSFSGAIYEQYF. CDR3 nucleotides: TGTGCCAGCAGCTTTTCAGGTGCAATCTACGAGCAGTACTTC.

The chain's CDR3 is CASTTGGVQRGTEAFF. In nucleotides, the CDR3 is TGTGCCAGTACGACAGGGGGCGTGCAACGGGGCACTGAAGCTTTCTTT. The J gene is TRBJ1-1, the V gene TRBV28; the match to TRBD1 covers 10 bases. The CDR3 runs 16 residues. The germline CDR1 and CDR2 sequences are MDHEN and SYDVKM. V shed 9 bases and J 4 bases; nucleotides not matched to a gene: 14.

This sequence joins TRBV7-3 and TRBJ1-2; 9 nucleotides match TRBD1. Germline V gene data show CDR1 as SGHTA and CDR2 as FQGTGA. This CDR3 is 14 amino acids long. Germline trimming cut 5 bases from V and 7 bases from J; bases unmatched to any gene: 8. CDR3 residues: CASSEQQGAGGYTF. In DNA, the CDR3 is TGTGCCAGCAGCGAACAACAGGGGGCCGGTGGCTACACCTTC.

The chain recombines TRBV9 with TRBJ2-7; D unresolved. This CDR3 is 14 amino acids long. Germline-derived CDR1 and CDR2 are SGDLS and YYNGEE. V dropped 2 bases and J dropped 2 bases, with 11 bases sitting between them. This CDR3 is CASSVNTSPYEQYF. The CDR3 region has the DNA TGTGCCAGCAGCGTTAACACCTCCCCCTACGAGCAGTACTTC.

This chain's CDR3 is CASSTSGLQPQHF. CDR3 sequence (DNA): TGTGCCAGTAGTACCTCAGGGTTACAGCCCCAGCATTTT. The V gene is TRBV19, the J gene TRBJ1-5, with D possibly being TRBD1 (5 bases). V was cut by 4 bases and J by 7 bases, with 11 bases left in between. Germline lookup yields CDR1 LNHDA and CDR2 SQIVND (reference sequence). This CDR3 is 13 amino acids long.